The 11 T cell receptor beta chains in this list originate from one sample, sequenced in a study of T cell responses to AZD1222 COVID-19 vaccine. The assay was immunoSEQ multiplex PCR, and TCRdb's table has in-frame clones only and misses some. Counted here are roughly 130,000 clones, around 83% occurring once; the ten biggest clones make up around 12%. The material sequenced was peripheral blood, taken on day 0 of AZD1222 vaccination. Every receptor here comes from an adult in good health.

This sequence joins TRBV10-3 and TRBJ1-5; D unresolved. Germline CDR1 is ENHRY and CDR2 is SYGVKD. The CDR3 is 14 amino acids. Deletions cut 3 bases from V and 5 bases from J, with 11 bases between. The CDR3 nucleotides read TGTGCCATCAGTGACGGTCGGGGATATCAGCCCCAGCATTTT. It specifies CAISDGRGYQPQHF.

This chain links TRBV10-3 with TRBJ1-4, with unresolved D. CDR1 and CDR2 from the germline V gene are ENHRY and SYGVKD. The CDR3 has 15 amino acids. The V and J ends lost 0 bases and 4 bases respectively, with 9 bases between them. CDR3 sequence: CAISESYGSNEKLFF. The CDR3 region has the DNA TGTGCCATCAGTGAGTCGTACGGTAGTAATGAAAAACTGTTTTTT.

About this clone: The sample carries other DNA sequences with the same CDR3. The rearrangement links TRBV3-1 (or the pseudogene TRBV3-2) to TRBJ1-1; TRBD1 aligns across 7 bases. The trim removed 4 bases at V and 1 base at J, leaving 3 bases unmatched. CDR1 is LGHDT and CDR2 is YNNKEL in the germline V gene (reference sequence). The CDR3 has 14 amino acids. CDR3 nucleotides: TGTGCCAGCAGCCCCCGGGACAGGAACACTGAAGCTTTCTTT. Translated: CASSPRDRNTEAFF.

The chain uses TRBV6-5 and TRBJ1-3; no definite D call. V lost 0 bases and J 2 bases, leaving 5 bases between the germline ends. The CDR3 totals 14 residues. Germline V gene lookup returns CDR1 MNHEY and CDR2 SVGAGI. The CDR3 loop reads CASSYSAAGNTIYF. The CDR3, as DNA: TGTGCCAGCAGTTACTCCGCGGCTGGAAACACCATATATTTT.

This rearrangement joins TRBV27 to TRBJ2-7; 7 nucleotides match TRBD1. CDR1 and CDR2 from the germline V gene are MNHEY and SMNVEV (reference sequence). This CDR3 is built from 13 residues. V was clipped by 10 bases and J by 0 bases; unmatched bases: 6. The CDR3 reads CATKQGSSYEQYF. The CDR3 DNA is TGTGCCACTAAACAGGGGAGCTCCTACGAGCAGTACTTC.

The chain couples TRBV7-9 to TRBJ2-2; 11 bases match TRBD2. This CDR3 is built from 16 residues. CDR1 and CDR2 from the germline V gene are SEHNR and FQNEAQ (reference sequence). V was clipped by 5 bases and J by 3 bases; unmatched bases: 5. CDR3 protein: CASSPLAGEDTGELFF. CDR3 DNA sequence: TGTGCCAGCAGCCCACTAGCGGGAGAGGACACCGGGGAGCTGTTTTTT.

The rearrangement links TRBV7-8 to TRBJ2-2; D is possibly TRBD1 (6 bases). The V gene lost 4 bases and the J gene lost 2 bases, with 14 bases spanning the gap. CDR3 size: 16 residues. Germline CDR1 reads SGHVS; CDR2 reads FQNEAQ. The CDR3 bases are TGTGCCAGCAGCTCCTACAGGGAACTCAACACCGGGGAGCTGTTTTTT. It encodes CASSSYRELNTGELFF.

The gene calls are TRBV2 and TRBJ2-5; 7 bases align to TRBD1. Trimming cost V 5 bases and J 5 bases; bases outside gene matches: 11. This CDR3 has 15 amino acids. Per the germline V gene, CDR1 is SNHLY and CDR2 is FYNNEI. CDR3 sequence: CASSRTGMTGETQYF. The DNA of the CDR3 is TGTGCCAGCAGTCGAACGGGTATGACAGGGGAGACCCAGTACTTC. The entire variable domain, with the rest obtained from reference TRBV2 and TRBJ2-5, is as follows: EPEVTQTPSHQVTQMGQEVILRCVPISNHLYFYWYRQILGQKVEFLVSFYNNEISEKSEIFDDQFSVERPDGSNFTLKIRSTKLEDSAMYFCASSRTGMTGETQYFGPGTRLLVL.

This chain joins TRBV6-5 and TRBJ1-1, with TRBD1 matching over 7 bases. J gave up 7 bases and V 6 bases, and 5 bases lay outside the gene matches. The CDR3 has 12 amino acids. The germline V gene encodes CDR1 MNHEY and CDR2 SVGAGI. The CDR3 DNA follows: TGTGCCAGCAGCACGGGACAGCTTGAAGCTTTCTTT. Translation: CASSTGQLEAFF.

This chain uses TRBV4-2 with TRBJ2-7; a possible D gene is TRBD1 (6 bases). V was cut by 0 bases and J by 3 bases, with 12 bases left in between. CDR1 is LGHNA, CDR2 YNFKEQ, per germline. The CDR3 is 15 amino acids. This CDR3 is CASSQEAGQLYEQYF. The CDR3 DNA reads TGTGCCAGCAGCCAAGAAGCAGGACAGCTCTACGAGCAGTACTTC.

The chain joins TRBV9 to TRBJ1-2; 9 bases are shared with TRBD1. V lost 0 bases and J lost 6; bases outside the gene matches: 3. This CDR3 has 14 amino acids. From germline, CDR1 is SGDLS and CDR2 YYNGEE. The DNA for the CDR3 is TGTGCCAGCAGCGTAGTAGGGACAGGGAATGGCTACACCTTC. Encoded protein: CASSVVGTGNGYTF.